This is a list of T cell receptor beta chains from one sample in a study of blood T cell repertoires in COVID-19. Assay used: immunoSEQ multiplex PCR; TCRdb lists only in-frame clones, some missing. The sample has 95,000 to 120,000 clones; around 83% are singletons. Sample: peripheral blood. The receptor set was obtained from a woman in her seventies with acute or convalescent COVID-19. CDR3s include the opening cysteine and the closing phenylalanine or tryptophan. D genes are given only for firm matches. For some rows the clone size is stated as once, few or many, or as a class when expanded; others skip it.

TRBJ2-7,TRBV10-3,-,TRBD2,CASREAYEQYF,TGTGCCTCCCGGGAGGCCTACGAGCAGTACTTC
TRBJ1-2,TRBV5-5,-,-,CASSFRYRESNYGYTF,TGTGCCAGCAGCTTTAGGTACAGGGAAAGTAACTATGGCTACACCTTC
TRBJ1-5,TRBV6-5,-,TRBD1,CASRTGLGQPQHF,TGTGCCAGCAGGACAGGGCTGGGGCAGCCCCAGCATTTT
TRBJ1-2,TRBV19,-,-,CASSTDRSSYGYTF,TGTGCCAGTAGTACAGACAGGTCCAGCTATGGCTACACCTTC
TRBJ2-3,TRBV7-9,-,-,CASSFVAGGADTQYF,TGTGCCAGCAGCTTTGTCGCCGGAGGCGCAGATACGCAGTATTTT
TRBJ2-1,TRBV18,few,-,CASSRDSTYNEQFF,TGTGCCAGCTCACGCGACTCCACCTACAATGAGCAGTTCTTC
TRBJ2-1,TRBV7-9,-,-,CASSLGGASYNEQFF,TGTGCCAGCAGCTTAGGAGGTGCCTCCTACAATGAGCAGTTCTTC
TRBJ2-2,TRBV28,-,TRBD2,CASRGGLGPTGELFF,TGTGCCAGCAGGGGCGGACTAGGTCCAACCGGGGAGCTGTTTTTT
TRBJ1-5,TRBV28,-,-,CASSLRRGNQPQHF,TGTGCCAGCAGTTTACGCAGGGGAAATCAGCCCCAGCATTTT
TRBJ2-5,TRBV3-1/TRBV3-2,-,-,CASSLVQMAGWETQYF,TGTGCCAGCAGCCTGGTCCAAATGGCGGGGTGGGAGACCCAGTACTTC
TRBJ1-1,TRBV5-4,-,TRBD1,CASSLRDRGPEAFF,TGTGCCAGCAGTCTCCGGGACAGGGGTCCTGAAGCTTTCTTT
TRBJ1-1,TRBV10-2,-,-,CASSFLQGKFEAFF,TGCGCCAGCAGTTTTCTACAGGGTAAATTTGAAGCTTTCTTT
TRBJ2-2,TRBV7-8,-,-,CASSSRLGGRFSGELFF,TGTGCCAGCAGCTCCCGGTTGGGTGGGAGGTTTTCCGGGGAGCTGTTTTTT
TRBJ2-1,TRBV11-3,-,TRBD2,CASSGRAGVYNEQFF,TGTGCCAGCAGCGGCCGTGCGGGGGTTTACAATGAGCAGTTCTTC
TRBJ1-2,TRBV21-1,-,-,CASSKRTRCYTF,TGTGCCAGCAGCAAAAGGACTCGTTGCTACACCTTC
TRBJ1-3,TRBV3-1/TRBV3-2,-,-,CASSQQGSEGNTIYF,TGTGCCAGCAGTCAACAGGGTTCCGAGGGAAACACCATATATTTT
TRBJ1-4,TRBV9,once,TRBD1,CASSAIGTGRQLFF,TGTGCCAGCAGCGCGATTGGGACAGGCCGACAACTGTTTTTT
TRBJ2-2,TRBV7-6,-,TRBD2,CASSHRLAGTGELFF,TGTGCCAGCAGCCATCGACTAGCGGGGACCGGGGAGCTGTTTTTT
TRBJ1-2,TRBV19,once,TRBD1,CASAGTGGAKGYTF,TGTGCCAGTGCCGGGACAGGGGGCGCGAAAGGCTACACCTTC
TRBJ2-7,TRBV11-2,-,TRBD1,CASSLGGRGREQYF,TGTGCCAGCAGCTTAGGTGGCAGGGGGCGCGAGCAGTACTTC
TRBJ2-1,TRBV30,-,TRBD1,CAWSEGTGVRANEQFF,TGTGCCTGGAGTGAAGGAACAGGGGTAAGAGCAAATGAGCAGTTCTTC
TRBJ2-2,TRBV9,-,TRBD2,CASGGGSRTGELFF,TGTGCCAGCGGCGGCGGGAGTAGGACCGGGGAGCTGTTTTTT
TRBJ2-7,TRBV6-2/TRBV6-3,-,TRBD2,CASSDQRGTYEQYF,TGTGCCAGCAGTGACCAGCGGGGAACCTACGAGCAGTACTTC
TRBJ1-2,TRBV28,-,TRBD1,CAASRGQNYGYTF,TGTGCCGCATCAAGGGGGCAAAACTATGGCTACACCTTC
TRBJ1-2,TRBV9,-,-,CASDSGDYGYTF,TGTGCCTCCGACAGCGGGGACTATGGCTACACCTTC
TRBJ1-1,TRBV6-4,-,-,CASSDSGGAATPSNTEAFF,TGTGCCAGCAGTGACTCGGGAGGGGCTGCAACCCCCTCAAACACTGAAGCTTTCTTT
TRBJ1-2,TRBV29-1,-,-,CSVPGVPGGYGYTF,TGCAGCGTCCCGGGGGTCCCAGGAGGGTATGGCTACACCTTC
TRBJ2-3,TRBV19,-,-,CASSGFYGSTDTQYF,TGTGCCAGTAGTGGCTTTTACGGGAGCACAGATACGCAGTATTTT
TRBJ2-3,TRBV28,once,-,CASTRADSTDTQYF,TGTGCCAGCACGAGGGCGGATAGCACAGATACGCAGTATTTT
TRBJ1-5,TRBV19,-,TRBD1,CASSPTQGVRVNQPQHF,TGTGCCAGTAGTCCGACACAGGGGGTACGAGTAAATCAGCCCCAGCATTTT
TRBJ1-2,TRBV12-3/TRBV12-4,-,-,CASSPDSNYGYTF,TGTGCCAGCAGCCCAGACAGTAACTATGGCTACACCTTC
TRBJ1-2,TRBV7-9,-,-,CASSLARPGGEYGYTF,TGTGCCAGCAGCTTAGCGCGCCCGGGAGGGGAATATGGCTACACCTTC
TRBJ1-3,TRBV4-3,-,-,CASSQGNRVKRNTIYF,TGCGCCAGCAGCCAAGGAAACAGGGTAAAGCGAAACACCATATATTTT
TRBJ2-1,TRBV6-5,-,-,CASSYSQGLYNEQFF,TGTGCCAGCAGTTACTCCCAGGGGCTGTACAATGAGCAGTTCTTC
TRBJ1-2,TRBV28,-,-,CASSLTGSGYTF,TGTGCCAGCAGTTTAACAGGGAGTGGCTACACCTTC
TRBJ1-4,TRBV21-1,-,-,CASSKVRQDSVEKLFF,TGTGCCAGCAGCAAAGTCCGACAGGACTCAGTTGAAAAACTGTTTTTT
TRBJ2-7,TRBV5-1,few,-,CASSQQTSSHEQYF,TGCGCCAGCAGCCAACAGACTAGTTCCCACGAGCAGTACTTC
TRBJ2-6,TRBV11-2,-,TRBD1,CASSLDPEGGISGANVLTF,TGTGCCAGCAGCTTAGACCCCGAAGGGGGCATTTCTGGGGCCAACGTCCTGACTTTC
TRBJ1-5,TRBV7-2,few,-,CASSLYKGLSNQPQHF,TGTGCCAGCAGCTTATACAAGGGGCTTAGCAATCAGCCCCAGCATTTT
TRBJ1-1,TRBV5-4,-,TRBD1,CASSSGTGAMNTEAFF,TGTGCCAGCAGCTCCGGGACAGGGGCCATGAACACTGAAGCTTTCTTT